What follows are 15 T cell receptor beta chains derived from one specimen sequenced in a study of OX40 agonist ivuxolimab in advanced cancers. Receptors were amplified or captured by the immunoSEQ multiplex PCR assay. TCRdb holds this immuneACCESS table with in-frame rearrangements only. Some clones are missing; in checked studies, unresolved V genes explain under half, and the rest has no known cause. This sample has tens of thousands of clones in its table, and 85% to 95% of those were observed once. The top ten hold more than 0.35% of the sample. The specimen was CD4+ or CD8+ T cells sorted from blood, collected in a trial of the OX40 agonist ivuxolimab. The receptors were sampled from an adult with an advanced solid tumor such as melanoma, head and neck, liver or kidney cancer.

V is TRBV6-5 and J is TRBJ2-3; possible D gene TRBD2, 5 bases. CDR1 is MNHEY, CDR2 SVGAGI, per germline. This CDR3 region has 14 residues. With 4 bases removed from V and 7 bases from J, the gap between germline ends came to 15 bases. The CDR3 sequence is CASSSRTRGYTQYF. The CDR3 region has the DNA TGTGCCAGCAGTTCCAGAACTAGAGGATATACGCAGTATTTT.

This rearrangement joins TRBV9 to TRBJ2-5; TRBD2 matches at 9 bases. Germline CDR1 and CDR2: SGDLS and YYNGEE. The trim removed 4 bases at V and 5 bases at J, leaving 12 bases unmatched. The CDR3 consists of 16 residues. In DNA, the CDR3 is TGTGCCAGCAGCAATTTAGCGGGAGAGAGGCGGGAGACCCAGTACTTC. This encodes CASSNLAGERRETQYF.

J is TRBJ2-1 and V is TRBV2; 8 bases align to TRBD2. The CDR3 runs 15 residues. The V gene end was trimmed by 1 base and the J gene end by 7 bases; junction bases not matched to a gene: 6. Germline loops: CDR1 SNHLY, CDR2 FYNNEI. The CDR3 sequence is CASSEVIAGSNEQFF. The CDR3 DNA is TGTGCCAGCAGTGAAGTGATAGCGGGGTCAAATGAGCAGTTCTTC.

V gene TRBV6-5 combines with J gene TRBJ1-2, with TRBD1 as a possible D gene (5 bases). The V gene's germline CDR1 is MNHEY and CDR2 SVGAGI. This CDR3 has 14 residues. V shed 5 bases and J shed 0 bases, with 10 bases lying between them. The CDR3 region has the DNA TGTGCCAGCAGTCGGGACGCAGCTAACTATGGCTACACCTTC. Residues: CASSRDAANYGYTF.

The chain uses TRBV28 and TRBJ1-2; TRBD1 matches 7 bases. This CDR3 comprises 13 residues. The J segment lost 5 bases and the V segment lost 6 bases, leaving 6 bases of the junction unmatched. Germline assignment: CDR1 MDHEN and CDR2 SYDVKM. Here the CDR3 DNA reads TGTGCCAGCAGACCTGGGACAGCTTATGGCTACACCTTC. This codes for CASRPGTAYGYTF.

V usage is TRBV18 and J usage is TRBJ1-1; D remains unclear. Between the trimmed V and J ends, which lost 2 bases and 5 bases, there was a span of 9 bases. The CDR3 is 13 residues long. Germline V gene data show CDR1 as KGHSH and CDR2 as LQKENI. CDR3 nucleotide sequence: TGTGCCAGCTCACCAAATTGGGGAACTGAAGCTTTCTTT. Amino acids: CASSPNWGTEAFF.

The rearrangement joins TRBV7-2 to TRBJ2-6; 8 nucleotides align to TRBD1. The V segment lost 1 base and the J segment 0 bases; nucleotides outside the gene matches: 8. Germline V gene lookup returns CDR1 SGHTA and CDR2 FQGNSA. CDR3 size: 19 residues. CDR3 nucleotide sequence: TGTGCCAGCAGCTTAGTCAGGGCGACAGGGGTCTCTGGGGCCAACGTCCTGACTTTC. It translates to CASSLVRATGVSGANVLTF. The full variable domain, its missing parts supplied by reference TRBV7-2 and TRBJ2-6, is GAGVSQSPSNKVTEKGKDVELRCDPISGHTALYWYRQSLGQGLEFLIYFQGNSAPDKSGLPSDRFSAERTGGSVSTLTIQRTQQEDSAVYLCASSLVRATGVSGANVLTFGAGSRLTVL.

The J gene is TRBJ2-3, the V gene TRBV13; no clear D. This CDR3 is built from 12 residues. The V and J ends lost 4 bases and 2 bases respectively, with 4 bases between them. Germline lookup yields CDR1 PRHDT and CDR2 FYEKMQ (reference sequence). The CDR3 region is CASSYYTDTQYF. The CDR3 DNA follows: TGTGCCAGCAGCTACTACACAGATACGCAGTATTTT.

The rearrangement uses TRBV5-1 and TRBJ2-3; 10 bases are a match to TRBD2. This CDR3 comprises 17 residues. The germline CDR1 and CDR2 sequences are SGHRS and YFSETQ. V shed 4 bases and J 8 bases; nucleotides not matched to a gene: 16. CDR3 in DNA: TGCGCCAGCAGCCCCTACCAACTAGCGGGAAGCAGTGGTACGCAGTATTTT. This codes for CASSPYQLAGSSGTQYF.

CDR3 protein: CASSLNLVSYEQYF. The CDR3 DNA follows: TGTGCCAGCAGCTTGAACTTGGTGAGCTACGAGCAGTACTTC. This chain connects TRBV11-2 to TRBJ2-7; D is ambiguous. The CDR3 has 14 residues. The V gene's germline CDR1 is SGHAT and CDR2 FQNNGV. V was pared by 3 bases and J by 3 bases, with 12 bases between.

The chain recombines TRBV10-3 with TRBJ2-7, with TRBD2 matching 9 bases. J gave up 6 bases and V 5 bases, and 5 bases lay outside the gene matches. CDR1 is ENHRY, CDR2 SYGVKD, per germline. The CDR3 length is 13 residues. The CDR3 loop reads CAISPGLAGEQYF. The CDR3 region has the DNA TGTGCCATCAGTCCGGGACTAGCAGGCGAGCAGTACTTC.

The chain recombines TRBV10-2 with TRBJ1-2, with D possibly being TRBD1 (6 bases). Germline-derived CDR1 and CDR2 are WSHSY and SAAADI. The CDR3 contains 13 residues. V lost 6 bases, J lost 8 bases, and 16 bases lay in between. The CDR3 loop reads CASRAITGQGYTF. The CDR3 coding sequence is TGCGCCAGCAGGGCGATCACAGGGCAAGGCTACACCTTC.

The rearrangement uses TRBV14 and TRBJ1-1, with D tentatively TRBD1 (5 bases). This CDR3 spans 13 amino acids. V lost 5 bases, J lost 5 bases, and 12 bases lay in between. Germline CDR1 reads SGHDN; CDR2 reads FVKESK. The CDR3 region has the DNA TGTGCCAGCAGCTTAGGGGAGTGGACTGAAGCTTTCTTT. It encodes CASSLGEWTEAFF.

The rearrangement joins TRBV20-1 to TRBJ1-2; D is unresolved. The V gene lost 5 bases and the J gene lost 8 bases, with 12 bases spanning the gap. CDR1 and CDR2 (germline): DFQATT, SNEGSKA (reference sequence). This CDR3 region has 11 residues. The CDR3 DNA reads TGCAGTGCTCCCCAAGGGAGAGGCTACACCTTC. Its protein product is CSAPQGRGYTF.

CDR3 residues: CASSLASGGQETQYF. The CDR3 nucleotides read TGTGCCAGCAGCTTGGCTAGCGGGGGGCAAGAGACCCAGTACTTC. The chain combines TRBV5-4 with TRBJ2-5; 11 bases are a match to TRBD2. There are 15 residues in the CDR3. CDR1 is SGHNT, CDR2 YYREEE, per germline (reference sequence). V gave up 0 bases and J gave up 2 bases; unmatched junction bases: 0.